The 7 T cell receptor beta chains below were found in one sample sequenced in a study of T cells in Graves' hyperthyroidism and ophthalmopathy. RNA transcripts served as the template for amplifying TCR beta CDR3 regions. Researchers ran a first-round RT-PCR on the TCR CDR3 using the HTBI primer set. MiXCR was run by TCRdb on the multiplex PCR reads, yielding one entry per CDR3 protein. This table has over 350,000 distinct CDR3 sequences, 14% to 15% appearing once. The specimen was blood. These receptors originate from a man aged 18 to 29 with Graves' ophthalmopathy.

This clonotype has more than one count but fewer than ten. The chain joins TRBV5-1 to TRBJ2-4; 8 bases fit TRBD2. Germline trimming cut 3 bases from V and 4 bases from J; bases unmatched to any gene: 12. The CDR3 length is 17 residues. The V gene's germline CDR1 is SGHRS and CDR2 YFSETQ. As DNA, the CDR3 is TGCGCCAGCAGCTGGGACTATGGACTAGCAGAGAAAAACATTCAGTACTTC. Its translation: CASSWDYGLAEKNIQYF.

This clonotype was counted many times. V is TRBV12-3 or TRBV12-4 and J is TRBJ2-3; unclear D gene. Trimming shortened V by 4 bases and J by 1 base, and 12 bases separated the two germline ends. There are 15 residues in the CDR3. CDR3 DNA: TGTGCCAGCAGTTCCTACAGTGATGGCACAGATACGCAGTATTTT. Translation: CASSSYSDGTDTQYF.

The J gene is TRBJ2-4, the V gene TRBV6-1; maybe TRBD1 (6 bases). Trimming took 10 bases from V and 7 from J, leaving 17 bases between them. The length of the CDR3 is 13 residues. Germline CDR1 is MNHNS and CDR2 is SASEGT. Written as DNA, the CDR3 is TGTGCCACATGGACTTTTAGGGGGAACATTCAGTACTTC. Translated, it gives CATWTFRGNIQYF.

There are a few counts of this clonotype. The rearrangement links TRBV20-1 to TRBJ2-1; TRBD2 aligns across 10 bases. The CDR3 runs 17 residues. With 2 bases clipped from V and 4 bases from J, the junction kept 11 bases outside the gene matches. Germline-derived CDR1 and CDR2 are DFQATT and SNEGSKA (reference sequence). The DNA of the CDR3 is TGCAGTGCTAGAACCACAACAGCGGGGGGGCTTTACAATGAGCAGTTCTTC. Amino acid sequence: CSARTTTAGGLYNEQFF.

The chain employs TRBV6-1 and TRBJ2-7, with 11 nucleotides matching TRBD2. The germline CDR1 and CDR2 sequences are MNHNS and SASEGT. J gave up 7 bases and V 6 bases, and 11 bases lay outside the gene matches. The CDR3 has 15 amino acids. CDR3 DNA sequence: TGTGCCAGCAGCCCCGGGAGGAGACTAGCGGGAGAGCAGTACTTC. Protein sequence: CASSPGRRLAGEQYF.

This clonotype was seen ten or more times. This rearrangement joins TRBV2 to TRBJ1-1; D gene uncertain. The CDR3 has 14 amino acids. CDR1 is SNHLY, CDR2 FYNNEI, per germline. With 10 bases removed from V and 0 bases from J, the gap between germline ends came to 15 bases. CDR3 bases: TGTGCCACTAGCGTAGGCCGGATGAACACTGAAGCTTTCTTT. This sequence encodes CATSVGRMNTEAFF. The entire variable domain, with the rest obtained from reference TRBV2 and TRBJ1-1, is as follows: EPEVTQTPSHQVTQMGQEVILRCVPISNHLYFYWYRQILGQKVEFLVSFYNNEISEKSEIFDDQFSVERPDGSNFTLKIRSTKLEDSAMYFCATSVGRMNTEAFFGQGTRLTVV.

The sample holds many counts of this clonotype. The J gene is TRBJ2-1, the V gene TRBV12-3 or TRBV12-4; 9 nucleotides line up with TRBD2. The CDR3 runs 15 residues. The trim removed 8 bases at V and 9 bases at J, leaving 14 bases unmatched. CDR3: CASGTYSGRSGEQFF. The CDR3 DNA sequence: TGTGCCAGCGGTACCTATAGCGGGAGAAGTGGTGAGCAGTTCTTC.